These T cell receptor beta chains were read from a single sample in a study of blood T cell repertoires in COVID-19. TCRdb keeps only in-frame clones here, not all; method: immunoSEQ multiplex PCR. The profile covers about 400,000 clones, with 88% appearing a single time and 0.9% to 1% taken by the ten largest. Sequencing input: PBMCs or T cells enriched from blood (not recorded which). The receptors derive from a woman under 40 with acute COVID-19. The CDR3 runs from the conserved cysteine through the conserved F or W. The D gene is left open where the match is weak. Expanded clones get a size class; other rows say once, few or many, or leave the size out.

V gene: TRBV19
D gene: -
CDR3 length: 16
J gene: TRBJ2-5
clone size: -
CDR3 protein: CASSTPPMEGLETQYF
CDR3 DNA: TGTGCCAGTAGTACTCCCCCGATGGAGGGCCTGGAGACCCAGTACTTC

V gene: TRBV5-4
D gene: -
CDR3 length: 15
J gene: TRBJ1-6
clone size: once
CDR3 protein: CASSPMEGPNSPLHF
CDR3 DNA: TGTGCCAGCAGCCCCATGGAGGGTCCGAATTCACCCCTCCACTTT

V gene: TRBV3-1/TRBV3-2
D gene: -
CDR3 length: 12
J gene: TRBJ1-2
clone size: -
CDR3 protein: CASSRGGRQVTF
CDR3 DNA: TGTGCCAGCAGCCGGGGGGGAAGGCAGGTCACCTTC

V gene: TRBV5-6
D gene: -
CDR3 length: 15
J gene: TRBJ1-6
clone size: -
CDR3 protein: CASSTRQYTNSPLHF
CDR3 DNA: TGTGCCAGCAGCACAAGACAGTATACTAATTCACCCCTCCACTTT

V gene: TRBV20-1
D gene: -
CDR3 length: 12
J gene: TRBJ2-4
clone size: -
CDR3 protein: CSASIIRGIQYF
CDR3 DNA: TGCAGTGCTAGTATCATCAGGGGCATTCAGTACTTC

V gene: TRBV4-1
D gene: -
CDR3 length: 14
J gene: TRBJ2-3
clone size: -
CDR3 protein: CASSQEQGGDTQYF
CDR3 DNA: TGCGCCAGCAGCCAAGAACAGGGCGGGGATACGCAGTATTTT

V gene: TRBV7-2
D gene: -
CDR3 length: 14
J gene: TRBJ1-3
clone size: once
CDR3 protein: CASSPGQPGITIYF
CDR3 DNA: TGTGCCAGCAGTCCTGGACAGCCCGGGATAACCATATATTTT

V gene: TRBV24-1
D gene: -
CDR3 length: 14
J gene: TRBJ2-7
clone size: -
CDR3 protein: CATSDSTGTYEQYF
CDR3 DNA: TGTGCCACCAGTGATTCAACAGGGACCTACGAGCAGTACTTC

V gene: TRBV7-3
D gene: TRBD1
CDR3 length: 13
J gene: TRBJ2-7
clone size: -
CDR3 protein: CASSLHRDREQYF
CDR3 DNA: TGTGCCAGCAGCTTACACCGGGACAGGGAGCAGTACTTC

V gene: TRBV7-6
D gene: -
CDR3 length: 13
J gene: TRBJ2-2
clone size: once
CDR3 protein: CASRPTGYEELFF
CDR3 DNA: TGTGCCAGCAGACCTACAGGGTATGAGGAGCTGTTTTTT

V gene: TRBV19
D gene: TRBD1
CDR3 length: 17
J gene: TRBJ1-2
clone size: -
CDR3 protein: CASSTPGTAYDNYGYTF
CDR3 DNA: TGTGCCAGTAGTACTCCCGGGACAGCCTACGACAACTATGGCTACACCTTC

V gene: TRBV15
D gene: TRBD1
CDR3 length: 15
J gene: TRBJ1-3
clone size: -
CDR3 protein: CATSLGTASGNTIYF
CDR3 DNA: TGTGCCACCAGCCTCGGGACAGCCTCTGGAAACACCATATATTTT

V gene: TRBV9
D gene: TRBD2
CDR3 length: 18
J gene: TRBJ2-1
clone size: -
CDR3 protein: CASSVGAGGTYSYNEQFF
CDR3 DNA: TGTGCCAGCAGCGTAGGAGCGGGGGGCACGTACTCCTACAATGAGCAGTTCTTC

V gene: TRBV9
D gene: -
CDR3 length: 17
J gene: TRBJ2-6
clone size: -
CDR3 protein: CASSPRQVTSGANVLTF
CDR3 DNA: TGTGCCAGCAGCCCTCGACAGGTCACCTCTGGGGCCAACGTCCTGACTTTC

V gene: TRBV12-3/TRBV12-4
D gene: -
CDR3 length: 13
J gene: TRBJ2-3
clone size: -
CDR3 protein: CASSLHSADTQYF
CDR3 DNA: TGTGCCAGCAGTTTGCATAGCGCAGATACGCAGTATTTT

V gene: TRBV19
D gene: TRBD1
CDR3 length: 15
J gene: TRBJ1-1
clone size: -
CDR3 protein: CASRGGGLKNTEAFF
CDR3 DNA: TGTGCCAGCCGTGGAGGGGGCTTAAAGAACACTGAAGCTTTCTTT

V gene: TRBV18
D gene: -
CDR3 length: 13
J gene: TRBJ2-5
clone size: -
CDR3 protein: CASSQPQGKTQYF
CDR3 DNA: TGTGCCAGCTCACAGCCCCAGGGGAAGACCCAGTACTTC

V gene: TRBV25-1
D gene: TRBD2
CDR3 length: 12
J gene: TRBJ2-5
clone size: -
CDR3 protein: CASSASGGTQYF
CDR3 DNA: TGTGCCAGCAGTGCCAGCGGGGGGACCCAGTACTTC

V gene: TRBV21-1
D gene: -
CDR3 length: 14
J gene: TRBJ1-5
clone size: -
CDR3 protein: CASSTYRVGQPQHF
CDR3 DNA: TGTGCCAGCAGCACCTACAGGGTAGGTCAGCCCCAGCATTTT

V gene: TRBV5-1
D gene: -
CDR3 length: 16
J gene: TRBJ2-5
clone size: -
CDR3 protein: CASSLAQGGRAETQYF
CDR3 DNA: TGCGCCAGCAGCTTGGCCCAAGGGGGGAGGGCAGAGACCCAGTACTTC

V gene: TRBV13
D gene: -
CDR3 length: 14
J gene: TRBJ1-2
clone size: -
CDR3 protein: CASSLGGRISGYTF
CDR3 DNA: TGTGCCAGCAGCTTAGGAGGCAGGATTTCTGGCTACACCTTC

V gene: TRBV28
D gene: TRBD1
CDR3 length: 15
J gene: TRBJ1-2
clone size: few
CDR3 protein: CASSLTGQGAKGYTF
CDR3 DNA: TGTGCCAGCAGTTTAACGGGACAGGGGGCTAAAGGCTACACCTTC

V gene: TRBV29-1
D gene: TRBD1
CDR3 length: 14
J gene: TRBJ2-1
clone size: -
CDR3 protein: CSVEEGSGGNEQFF
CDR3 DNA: TGCAGCGTTGAAGAAGGGTCAGGGGGCAATGAGCAGTTCTTC

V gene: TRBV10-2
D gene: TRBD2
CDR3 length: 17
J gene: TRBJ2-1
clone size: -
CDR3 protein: CASSESLLAGGGYEQFF
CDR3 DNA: TGCGCCAGCAGTGAGTCGCTGTTAGCGGGGGGCGGGTATGAGCAGTTCTTC

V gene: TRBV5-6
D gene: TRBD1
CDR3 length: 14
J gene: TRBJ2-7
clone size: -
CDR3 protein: CASTRSQGASEQYF
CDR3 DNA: TGTGCCAGCACCAGGAGTCAGGGGGCAAGCGAGCAGTACTTC

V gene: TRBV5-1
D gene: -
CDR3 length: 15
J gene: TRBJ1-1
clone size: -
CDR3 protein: CASSQRAFGDTEAFF
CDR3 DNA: TGCGCCAGCAGCCAGAGGGCGTTCGGGGACACTGAAGCTTTCTTT

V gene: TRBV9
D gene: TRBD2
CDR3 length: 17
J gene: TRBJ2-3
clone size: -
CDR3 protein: CASSRRSGGSSTDTQYF
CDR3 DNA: TGTGCCAGCAGCCGTAGGTCGGGGGGTTCTAGCACAGATACGCAGTATTTT

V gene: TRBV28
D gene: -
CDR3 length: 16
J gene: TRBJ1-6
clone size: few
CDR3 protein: CASFPGSYSYNSPLHF
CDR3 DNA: TGTGCCAGCTTCCCGGGATCGTACTCCTATAATTCACCCCTCCACTTT

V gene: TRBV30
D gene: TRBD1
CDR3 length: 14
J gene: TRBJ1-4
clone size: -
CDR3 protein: CAWSNGQGTEKLFF
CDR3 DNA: TGTGCCTGGAGTAACGGACAGGGCACTGAAAAACTGTTTTTT

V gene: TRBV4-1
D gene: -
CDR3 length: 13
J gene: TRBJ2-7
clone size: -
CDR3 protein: CASSLRRRDEQYF
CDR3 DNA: TGCGCCAGCAGCCTCCGGAGGAGAGACGAGCAGTACTTC

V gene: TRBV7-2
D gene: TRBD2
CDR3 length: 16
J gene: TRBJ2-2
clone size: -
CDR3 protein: CASSYSTSGRAGELFF
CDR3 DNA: TGTGCCAGCAGCTATTCGACTAGCGGGAGGGCCGGGGAGCTGTTTTTT

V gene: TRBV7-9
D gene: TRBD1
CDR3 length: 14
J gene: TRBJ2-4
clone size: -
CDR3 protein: CASSTDRGWNIQYF
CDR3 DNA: TGTGCCAGCAGCACTGACAGGGGTTGGAACATTCAGTACTTC

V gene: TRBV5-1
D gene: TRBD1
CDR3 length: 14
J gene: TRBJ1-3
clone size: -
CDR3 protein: CASSYGTGGNTIYF
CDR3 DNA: TGCGCCAGCAGCTATGGGACAGGAGGAAACACCATATATTTT

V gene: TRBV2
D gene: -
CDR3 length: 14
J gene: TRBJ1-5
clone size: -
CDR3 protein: CASSEWRVGQPQHF
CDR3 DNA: TGTGCCAGCAGTGAGTGGAGGGTGGGTCAGCCCCAGCATTTT

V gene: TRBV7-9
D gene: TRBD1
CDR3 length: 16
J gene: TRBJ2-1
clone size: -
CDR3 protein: CASSSRLGTAYNEQFF
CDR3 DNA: TGTGCCAGCAGCTCCCGTCTAGGGACAGCATACAATGAGCAGTTCTTC

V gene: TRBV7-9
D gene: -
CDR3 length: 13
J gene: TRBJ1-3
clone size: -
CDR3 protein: CASSSRGGNTIYF
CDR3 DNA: TGTGCCAGCAGCTCCAGGGGTGGAAACACCATATATTTT

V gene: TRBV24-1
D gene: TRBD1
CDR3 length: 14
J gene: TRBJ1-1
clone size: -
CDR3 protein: CATAPGQGGTEAFF
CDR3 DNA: TGTGCCACCGCGCCGGGACAGGGAGGTACTGAAGCTTTCTTT

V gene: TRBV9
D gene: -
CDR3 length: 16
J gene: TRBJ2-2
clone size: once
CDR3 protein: CASSVRLDLNTGELFF
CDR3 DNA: TGTGCCAGCAGCGTTCGGCTAGACCTGAACACCGGGGAGCTGTTTTTT

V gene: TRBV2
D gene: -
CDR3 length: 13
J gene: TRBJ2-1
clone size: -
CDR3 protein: CASSEGTSNEQFF
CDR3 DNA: TGTGCCAGCAGTGAGGGCACTAGCAATGAGCAGTTCTTC

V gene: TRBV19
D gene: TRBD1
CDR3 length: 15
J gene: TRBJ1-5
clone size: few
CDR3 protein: CASKDQPTGNQPQHF
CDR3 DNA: TGTGCCAGTAAGGACCAGCCGACAGGGAATCAGCCCCAGCATTTT

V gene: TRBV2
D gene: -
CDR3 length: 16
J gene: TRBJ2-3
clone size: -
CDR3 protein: CASSERGNDATDTQYF
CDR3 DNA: TGTGCCAGCAGTGAAAGGGGGAACGATGCCACAGATACGCAGTATTTT